The clone carrying this T cell receptor (beta chain) was seen a few times. Antigen specificity is unknown. The PCR contained 60 Vbeta and 13 Jbeta primers. Measured with immunoSEQ multiplex PCR; TCRdb has only the in-frame clones, and not every one. In the table there are about 190,000 clones, around 83% of which are singletons. This sample stems from a study of cytomegalovirus exposure and HLA in healthy donors. Study-level points and caveats: Earlier findings revealed that most TCR beta V segments proved productive either about 87% or about 30% of the time. Prediction of most subjects' HLA-A and HLA-B alleles by TCR beta sequences was reportedly accurate.

The V and J ends lost 0 bases and 3 bases respectively, with 12 bases between them. Germline V lookup: CDR1 SGDLS, CDR2 YYNGEE. CDR3 length: 15 amino acids. Sample: PBMCs. The chain recombines TRBV9 with TRBJ1-1; D gene ambiguous. The receptor's source is a woman aged 45 to 65 in good health and CMV-seropositive. DNA of the CDR3: TGTGCCAGCAGCGTAGCGGAGGGATGGCACACTGAAGCTTTCTTT. Protein product: CASSVAEGWHTEAFF. Full variable domain (missing parts from reference TRBV9 and TRBJ1-1): DSGVTQTPKHLITATGQRVTLRCSPRSGDLSVYWYQQSLDQGLQFLIQYYNGEERAKGNILERFSAQQFPDLHSELNLSSLELGDSALYFCASSVAEGWHTEAFFGQGTRLTVV.